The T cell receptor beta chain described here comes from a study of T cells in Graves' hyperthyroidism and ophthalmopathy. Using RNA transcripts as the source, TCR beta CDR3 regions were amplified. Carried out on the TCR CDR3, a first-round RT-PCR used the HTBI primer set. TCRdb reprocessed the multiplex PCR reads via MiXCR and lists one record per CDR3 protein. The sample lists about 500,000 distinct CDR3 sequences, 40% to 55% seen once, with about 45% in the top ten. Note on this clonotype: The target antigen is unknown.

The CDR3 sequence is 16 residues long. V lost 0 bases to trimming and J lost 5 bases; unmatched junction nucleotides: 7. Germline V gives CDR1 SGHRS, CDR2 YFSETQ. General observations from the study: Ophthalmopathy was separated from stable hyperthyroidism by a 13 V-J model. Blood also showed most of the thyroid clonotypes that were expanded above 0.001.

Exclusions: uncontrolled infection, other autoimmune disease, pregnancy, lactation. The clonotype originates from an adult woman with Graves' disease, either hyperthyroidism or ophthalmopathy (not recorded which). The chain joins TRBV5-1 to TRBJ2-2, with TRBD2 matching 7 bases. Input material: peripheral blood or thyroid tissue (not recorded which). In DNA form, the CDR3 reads TGCGCCAGCAGCTTGGTTGGACTAGAATCTACCGGGGAGCTGTTTTTT. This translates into CASSLVGLESTGELFF.